The 16 T cell receptor beta chains below come from one sample, sequenced in a study of T cell responses to AZD1222 COVID-19 vaccine. Data came from immunoSEQ multiplex PCR; TCRdb stores just in-frame clones and leaves some out. The table has fewer than 200,000 clones, 90% to 95% seen once. Specimen: peripheral blood, collected on day 0 of MenACWY control vaccination. The receptors were sampled from an adult in good health.

The chain employs TRBV3-1 (or the pseudogene TRBV3-2) and TRBJ2-7; 14 bases agree with TRBD2. With 6 bases clipped from V and 7 bases from J, the junction kept 14 bases outside the gene matches. There are 17 residues in the CDR3. Germline CDR1 LGHDT, CDR2 YNNKEL (reference sequence). The CDR3 nucleotides read TGTGCCAGCAGTGAAGGACTAGCGGGAGGTCTTCAGTTGGAGCAGTACTTC. Translated, it gives CASSEGLAGGLQLEQYF.

V and J are TRBV28 and TRBJ2-3; 8 bases line up with TRBD1. CDR1 and CDR2 (germline): MDHEN, SYDVKM. The V and J ends lost 6 bases and 0 bases, in that order; junction bases with no gene match: 5. CDR3 length: 15 residues. The CDR3 region has the DNA TGTGCCAGCAGCCTGGACAGGGCTAGCACAGATACGCAGTATTTT. Protein product: CASSLDRASTDTQYF.

In its sample, this clone was seen a few times. The same CDR3 can be traced to other DNA sequences in this sample. This chain connects TRBV30 to TRBJ1-5; 8 bases are a match to TRBD1. The CDR3 has 13 amino acids. J was trimmed by 4 bases and V by 3 bases; bases with no gene match: 2. Germline values: CDR1 GTSNPN, CDR2 SVGIG (reference sequence). The CDR3: CAWSRQGNQPQHF. The CDR3 DNA sequence: TGTGCCTGGAGCCGACAGGGGAATCAGCCCCAGCATTTT.

CDR3 nucleotides: TGTGCCAGCAGCCAAGAGAGCGGGAGGTTTGGCGAGCAGTACTTC. Protein sequence: CASSQESGRFGEQYF. The chain joins TRBV14 to TRBJ2-7; 9 nucleotides match TRBD2. With 0 bases clipped from V and 6 bases from J, the junction kept 6 bases outside the gene matches. From germline, CDR1 is SGHDN and CDR2 FVKESK. The CDR3 consists of 15 residues.

This chain links TRBV14 with TRBJ1-1; D ambiguous. Germline V gene sequence: CDR1 SGHDN, CDR2 FVKESK. This CDR3 spans 14 amino acids. Trimming left V 2 bases short and J 6 bases short, with 13 bases between. The CDR3 protein is CASSQILGGAEAFF. The DNA for the CDR3 is TGTGCCAGCAGCCAAATCCTCGGTGGCGCTGAAGCTTTCTTT.

J is TRBJ1-1 and V is TRBV6-2 or TRBV6-3; D call uncertain. The CDR3 covers 11 residues. CDR1 is MNHEY, CDR2 SVGEGT, per germline. V was trimmed by 5 bases and J by 11 bases, leaving 12 bases between them. The CDR3: CASSNHDDAFF. In nucleotides, the CDR3 is TGTGCCAGCAGTAACCATGATGACGCTTTCTTT.

The CDR3 region is CASSLAIGTGVEQYF. CDR3 DNA sequence: TGTGCCAGCAGCTTGGCCATCGGGACAGGCGTCGAGCAGTACTTC. The chain employs TRBV5-5 and TRBJ2-7, with 8 positions matching TRBD1. V shed 0 bases, J shed 6 bases, and the junction held 8 bases outside the gene matches. Germline CDR1 and CDR2: SGHKS and YYEKEE (reference sequence). The CDR3 extends over 15 amino acids.

The J gene is TRBJ1-5, the V gene TRBV12-3 or TRBV12-4; D gene unclear. The CDR3 extends over 12 amino acids. V was pared by 7 bases and J by 1 base, with 5 bases between. This CDR3 is CASIGSNQPQHF. CDR3 bases: TGTGCCAGCATTGGAAGCAATCAGCCCCAGCATTTT.

The chain employs TRBV4-1 and TRBJ1-2; D unclear. CDR1 MGHRA and CDR2 YSYEKL come from the germline V gene. V was shortened by 1 base and J by 2 bases, with 17 bases between the two germline ends. This CDR3 is built from 17 residues. The CDR3 is CASSQVGEGKGNYGYTF. CDR3 DNA: TGCGCCAGCAGCCAAGTAGGTGAGGGCAAGGGAAACTATGGCTACACCTTC.

The chain recombines TRBV12-3 or TRBV12-4 with TRBJ1-1; 8 bases match TRBD1. The CDR3 covers 13 residues. The junction had 13 bases not matched to a gene; V was cut back by 5 bases and J by 14 bases. CDR3: CASSAQGDLRVFF. The CDR3 DNA reads as TGTGCCAGCAGTGCACAGGGGGATCTTAGGGTGTTCTTT.

The chain combines TRBV27 with TRBJ2-7, with D perhaps matching TRBD1 (6 bases). The CDR3 extends over 14 amino acids. Germline V gives CDR1 MNHEY, CDR2 SMNVEV (reference sequence). V was pared by 7 bases and J by 1 base, with 14 bases between. The CDR3 reads CASKSPQGSYEQYF. The CDR3 DNA is TGTGCCAGCAAATCCCCACAGGGATCCTACGAGCAGTACTTC.

In its sample, this clone was seen a few times. The gene calls are TRBV5-6 and TRBJ2-1; 7 bases map to TRBD2. With 2 bases clipped from V and 2 bases from J, the junction kept 4 bases outside the gene matches. The CDR3 is made up of 15 amino acids. Germline V gene sequence: CDR1 SGHDT, CDR2 YYEEEE. The CDR3, as DNA: TGTGCCAGCAGCTTCAGGACTAGTACCTACAATGAGCAGTTCTTC. Translated, it gives CASSFRTSTYNEQFF.

The V call is TRBV29-1, the J call TRBJ1-2, with no clear D. Trimming left V 0 bases short and J 4 bases short, with 6 bases between. The germline gives CDR1 SQVTM, CDR2 ANQGSEA. The CDR3 spans 12 residues. CDR3 coding DNA: TGCAGCGTTGAAGACGCCGGCTATGGCTACACCTTC. As protein: CSVEDAGYGYTF.

The rearrangement uses TRBV5-1 and TRBJ1-1; maybe TRBD1 (6 bases). CDR3 length: 15 residues. Germline loops: CDR1 SGHRS, CDR2 YFSETQ. V shed 5 bases and J shed 5 bases, with 19 bases lying between them. The CDR3 DNA sequence: TGCGCCAGCAGTTTATCCCTGAACAGGGATACTGAAGCTTTCTTT. Amino acids: CASSLSLNRDTEAFF. The complete variable domain, with remaining parts taken from reference TRBV5-1 and TRBJ1-1, reads KAGVTQTPRYLIKTRGQQVTLSCSPISGHRSVSWYQQTPGQGLQFLFEYFSETQRNKGNFPGRFSGRQFSNSRSEMNVSTLELGDSALYLCASSLSLNRDTEAFFGQGTRLTVV.

The J gene is TRBJ1-1, the V gene TRBV5-1; maybe TRBD1 (5 bases). With 0 bases removed from V and 0 bases from J, the gap between germline ends came to 12 bases. The CDR3 is made up of 16 amino acids. Germline-derived CDR1 and CDR2 are SGHRS and YFSETQ. CDR3 sequence (DNA): TGCGCCAGCAGCTTGGCGGGGCGGGGAGTGAACACTGAAGCTTTCTTT. This encodes CASSLAGRGVNTEAFF.

This clone was observed once. The chain employs TRBV18 and TRBJ1-2; the D gene is possibly TRBD1 (6 bases). Trimming took 6 bases from V and 2 from J, leaving 19 bases between them. The CDR3 covers 16 residues. From germline, CDR1 is KGHSH and CDR2 LQKENI. The CDR3: CASSRGRGAENYGYTF. The CDR3 nucleotides are TGTGCCAGCTCGCGAGGAAGGGGGGCAGAAAACTATGGCTACACCTTC.